The T cell receptor beta chain under discussion was sequenced for a study of CD8+CD57+ T cells in acquired aplastic anemia. Study-level points and caveats: The same twenty-nine CD8+ CDR3 sequences occurred in patients and in controls.

The CDR3 is made up of 15 amino acids. The V segment lost 4 bases and the J segment 6 bases; nucleotides outside the gene matches: 9. The germline CDR1 and CDR2 sequences are SNHLY and FYNNEI. In regard to this clonotype: Its specificity is not known.

Genomic DNA was employed as the template in profiling TCR beta VDJ and CDR3. MiXCR was run by TCRdb on the reads, yielding one entry per CDR3 protein. This table has under 350,000 distinct CDR3 sequences, approximately 57% appearing once. Individuals selected for sequencing had exhibited CD8+CD57+ cell expansion on flow cytometry. The chain carries TRBV2 and TRBJ2-7; 10 bases agree with TRBD2. The specimen sequenced was sorted CD4+, CD8+, or CD8+CD57+ T cells (not recorded which) from PBMCs. The sequence came from a human donor with aplastic anemia. The CDR3 sequence is CASSVTSGLMGEQYF. CDR3 sequence (DNA): TGTGCCAGCAGTGTGACTAGCGGGTTAATGGGCGAGCAGTACTTC.